This is a list of T cell receptor beta chains from one sample in a study of T cells in Graves' hyperthyroidism and ophthalmopathy. TCRdb independently ran MiXCR on the multiplex PCR reads; one entry per CDR3 protein. The sample lists 400,000 to 500,000 distinct CDR3 sequences; roughly 14% were seen once. Sequencing was performed on blood. Every receptor here comes from a young man with Graves' ophthalmopathy. Both conserved end residues are part of each CDR3. A D gene is named only where the DNA matches it firmly. Clone size is not always given. Where it is, it says once, few, many or a class for expanded clones.

V gene	clone size	D gene	J gene	CDR3 DNA	CDR3 protein
TRBV20-1	-	TRBD2	TRBJ2-3	TGCAGTGCGGCCGGGACTAGCCGTACAGATACGCAGTATTTT	CSAAGTSRTDTQYF
TRBV7-9	many	TRBD1	TRBJ2-1	TGTGCCAGCAGCTTTAGGGACAGACCCCTAGATGAGCAGTTCTTC	CASSFRDRPLDEQFF
TRBV9	many	-	TRBJ2-5	TGTGCCAGCAGGCCGTTGAGGAGCGAGACCCAGTACTTC	CASRPLRSETQYF
TRBV3-1	many	-	TRBJ2-5	TGTGCCAGCAGCAAGGGACGGGAGATAGGAGGGCAGGAGACCCAGTACTTC	CASSKGREIGGQETQYF
TRBV7-9	many	-	TRBJ2-3	TGTGCCAGCAGCGAACAAACCGCACTCCCTTACAGAGATACGCAGTATTTT	CASSEQTALPYRDTQYF
TRBV27	many	TRBD2	TRBJ2-7	TGTGCCAGCAGCCAAACCCGATTAACTAGCGGAGCATGGTCCTACGAGCAGTACTTC	CASSQTRLTSGAWSYEQYF
TRBV24-1	many	-	TRBJ1-5	TGTGCCACCAGTGTCTCGGGGGGCCGGTCGGCCCAGCATTTT	CATSVSGGRSAQHF
TRBV18	-	-	TRBJ1-6	TGTGCCAGCTCACGAGCGGGGGGTCGTGATTCACCCCTCCACTTT	CASSRAGGRDSPLHF
TRBV27	many	TRBD1	TRBJ1-2	TGTGCCAGCAGTTTACTAGGGGGCGAGCGTGGCTACACCTTC	CASSLLGGERGYTF
TRBV25-1	-	-	TRBJ1-6	TGTGCCAGCAGTGAATGGAAGACAGGAAATTATAATTCACCCCTCCACTTT	CASSEWKTGNYNSPLHF
TRBV13	many	TRBD1	TRBJ1-1	TGTGCCAGCACCCCAGGGTCGGGCCCATACAGGGGAGATCGGAGGTCTGAAGCTTTCTTT	CASTPGSGPYRGDRRSEAFF
TRBV29-1	few	-	TRBJ1-2	TGCAGCGCCGACGTGGAAGGGCCATATGGCTACACCTTC	CSADVEGPYGYTF
TRBV5-1	few	TRBD2	TRBJ2-3	TGCGCCAGCAGCCTGGGGGGGAATCTAGATACGCAGTATTTT	CASSLGGNLDTQYF
TRBV5-1	many	TRBD1	TRBJ2-1	TGCGCCAGCAGTGGGGACAGGAGGGGCAATGAGCAGTTCTTC	CASSGDRRGNEQFF
TRBV27	many	-	TRBJ1-1	TGTGCCAGCGTCCGGGGCCGTGGGGGCACTGAAGCTTTCTTT	CASVRGRGGTEAFF
TRBV6-5	-	-	TRBJ1-1	TGTGCCAGCAGTTACAAGGGGTGGGCTAACACTGAAGCTTTCTTT	CASSYKGWANTEAFF
TRBV27	-	-	TRBJ1-5	TGTGCCAGCAGTTTCGGCGGGACCCCTCAGCCCCAGCATTTT	CASSFGGTPQPQHF
TRBV19	-	TRBD2	TRBJ2-7	TGTGCCAGTAGTATGCGGACTAGCGGGTCCTACGAGCAGTACTTC	CASSMRTSGSYEQYF
TRBV20-1	-	TRBD2	TRBJ2-1	TGCAGTGCTAGAGATCGGCTAGCGGGGATTTCGAGCTCCTACAATGAGCAGTTCTTC	CSARDRLAGISSSYNEQFF
TRBV7-6	many	TRBD2	TRBJ2-5	TGTGCCAGCAGCTCTCAACGGGGACTAGAAGAGACCCAGTACTTC	CASSSQRGLEETQYF
TRBV24-1	few	-	TRBJ2-5	TGTGCCACCAGCGCGTTCGGGGTACCTCAAGAGACCCAGTACTTC	CATSAFGVPQETQYF
TRBV30	-	-	TRBJ1-2	TGTGCCTGGAGTAGGGGGGCCCTGGGGGACTATGGCTACACCTTC	CAWSRGALGDYGYTF
TRBV6-5	many	-	TRBJ2-3	TGTGCCAGCAGTTACCGGACTACCACAGATACGCAGTATTTT	CASSYRTTTDTQYF
TRBV12-3/TRBV12-4	many	-	TRBJ1-2	TGTGCCAGCAGTTTTGGTGGAGCTGGGGGTGGCTACACCTTC	CASSFGGAGGGYTF
TRBV29-1	few	-	TRBJ2-5	TGCAGCGTTGGGAGCGGCGAAGAGACCCAGTACTTC	CSVGSGEETQYF
TRBV7-9	many	TRBD2	TRBJ2-1	TGTGCCAGCAGTCCTGGACTAGCGGGAGTGGTTAATGAGCAGTTCTTC	CASSPGLAGVVNEQFF
TRBV12-3/TRBV12-4	many	-	TRBJ2-5	TGTGCCAGCAGTTTAGTCCGTTGGGCAGAGACCCAGTACTTC	CASSLVRWAETQYF
TRBV20-1	many	TRBD2	TRBJ2-1	TGCAGTGCTAGGAGTTTAAGCCCTAGCGGCAATGAGCAGTTCTTC	CSARSLSPSGNEQFF
TRBV27	many	-	TRBJ1-2	TGTGCCAGCAGTTTATCGCCTGCCAGGGCGTTGAATGGCTACACCTTC	CASSLSPARALNGYTF
TRBV20-1	many	TRBD2	TRBJ2-2	TGCAGTGCTCGGGGGACTAGTACCGGGGAGCTGTTTTTT	CSARGTSTGELFF
TRBV20-1	few	TRBD2	TRBJ2-1	TGCAGTGCCATAGCGGGAGGGCCCTATGAGCAGTTCTTC	CSAIAGGPYEQFF
TRBV20-1	many	-	TRBJ1-2	TGCAGTGCTAAGGAGTCCTTCTATGGCTACACCTTC	CSAKESFYGYTF
TRBV5-6	many	-	TRBJ1-5	TGTGCCAGCAGGTCGTGGCAGCACAATCAGCCCCAGCATTTT	CASRSWQHNQPQHF
TRBV7-9	many	TRBD2	TRBJ2-1	TGTGCCAGCAAACTAGCGGGGTTTTACAATGAGCAGTTCTTC	CASKLAGFYNEQFF
TRBV30	many	TRBD1	TRBJ1-2	TGTGCCTGGAGCCACCAGGGACAGGCCCTCTATGGCTACACCTTC	CAWSHQGQALYGYTF
TRBV4-1	-	-	TRBJ2-3	TGCGCCAGCAGCATGCGGGACGGATTTAGCACAGATACGCAGTATTTT	CASSMRDGFSTDTQYF
TRBV12-3/TRBV12-4	many	TRBD2	TRBJ2-7	TGTGCCAGCAGGGGGAGCGGGGGTCCCTACGAGCAGTACTTC	CASRGSGGPYEQYF
TRBV5-1	many	-	TRBJ2-1	TGCGCCAGCAGCCCCTGGACTGGTCCTACGCAGTTCTTC	CASSPWTGPTQFF
TRBV7-2	few	-	TRBJ1-5	TGTGCCAGCAGCTTAGGGGCGCTCGGGGTCGACAATCAGCCCCAGCATTTT	CASSLGALGVDNQPQHF
TRBV14	-	TRBD2	TRBJ2-5	TGTGCCAGCAGCAGTATAGCGGGGGCCCAAGAGACCCAGTACTTC	CASSSIAGAQETQYF
TRBV20-1	-	-	TRBJ2-1	TGCAGTGCTAGAGATGCTAGTAGCGTTTCTGAGCAGTTCTTC	CSARDASSVSEQFF
TRBV6-1	many	TRBD2	TRBJ2-3	TGTGCCAGCAGCGCGGCTGCCAGCGGGAGCTTAACAGATACGCAGTATTTT	CASSAAASGSLTDTQYF
TRBV30	many	-	TRBJ1-5	TGTGCCTGGACTGCAGGAGGATATAGCAATCAGCCCCAGCATTTT	CAWTAGGYSNQPQHF
TRBV4-1	-	-	TRBJ1-2	TGCGCCAGCAGCCAAGGGGGGAGGGATCGCTACACCTTC	CASSQGGRDRYTF
TRBV20-1	many	TRBD1	TRBJ1-2	TGCAGTGCTGCCGGGACAGGCGACTATGGCTACACCTTC	CSAAGTGDYGYTF
TRBV27	many	-	TRBJ1-2	TGTGCCAGCAGTTTTGTGGGGTTCTATGGCTACACCTTC	CASSFVGFYGYTF
TRBV6-5	-	TRBD1	TRBJ2-3	TGTGCCAGCAGTTACAGCACAGGGGGCGGGGATACGCAGTATTTT	CASSYSTGGGDTQYF
TRBV2	many	-	TRBJ2-7	TGTGCCAGCCACCATAGAGAATACCCCTACGAGCAGTACTTC	CASHHREYPYEQYF
TRBV12-3/TRBV12-4	few	TRBD1	TRBJ1-1	TGTGCCAGCAGCAGACCAGGGGGCGGACGGAGGGCTTTCTTT	CASSRPGGGRRAFF
TRBV19	few	-	TRBJ2-1	TGTGCCAGTAGTACTAGGCGGACTGAGCAGTTCTTC	CASSTRRTEQFF
TRBV7-2	many	TRBD1	TRBJ1-5	TGTGCCAGCTCGTCGGGACAGGCCGGATATAGCAATCAGCCCCAGCATTTT	CASSSGQAGYSNQPQHF
TRBV20-1	many	TRBD1	TRBJ1-2	TGCAGTGCTAGAGGGACAGGGAGGGGAAATGGCTACACCTTC	CSARGTGRGNGYTF
TRBV18	once	-	TRBJ2-3	TGTGCCGGCTCACTAAACGGCGCCCGGCTCCGCACAGATACGCAGTATTTT	CAGSLNGARLRTDTQYF
TRBV6-1	many	-	TRBJ2-2	TGTGCCAGCCGGACACCGAACACCGGGGAGCTGTTTTTT	CASRTPNTGELFF
TRBV13	-	-	TRBJ1-2	TGTGCCAGCAGCTTAGGGCTACAGAGCTATGGCTACACCTTC	CASSLGLQSYGYTF